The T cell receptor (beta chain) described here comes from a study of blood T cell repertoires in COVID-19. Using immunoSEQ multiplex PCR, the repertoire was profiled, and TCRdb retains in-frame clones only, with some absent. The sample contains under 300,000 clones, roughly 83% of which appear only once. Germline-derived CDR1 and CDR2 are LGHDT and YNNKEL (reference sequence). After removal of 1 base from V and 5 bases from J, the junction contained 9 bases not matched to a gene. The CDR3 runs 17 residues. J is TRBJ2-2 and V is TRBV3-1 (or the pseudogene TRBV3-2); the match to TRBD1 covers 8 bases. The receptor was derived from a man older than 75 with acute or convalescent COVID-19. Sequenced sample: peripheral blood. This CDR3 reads CASSQGRTGSRTGELFF. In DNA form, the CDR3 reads TGTGCCAGCAGCCAAGGGAGGACAGGGTCGAGGACCGGGGAGCTGTTTTTT.